What follows describes a single T cell receptor beta chain. This entry is derived from a study of blood T cell repertoires in COVID-19. Across the study: Acute and convalescent COVID-19 specimens originated in the United States, Italy and Spain. T cells, B-cell-depleted T cells, or PBMCs supplied cDNA or gDNA.

CDR3 length: 14 amino acids. The V segment lost 2 bases and the J segment 7 bases; nucleotides outside the gene matches: 5. Germline CDR1 is SGHRS and CDR2 is YFSETQ. The authors' processing: Amplification of reference gene primers provided the estimated nucleated cell counts. Using immunoSEQ multiplex PCR, the repertoire was profiled, and TCRdb retains in-frame clones only, with some absent. V, J and clone size reflect that table, while D and trimming were determined from the DNA. The sample comprises roughly 200,000 clones, 80% to 85% of which are singletons, and approximately 18% rests with the top ten.

The rearrangement links TRBV5-1 to TRBJ2-1, with TRBD2 matching over 8 bases. Material: peripheral blood. This clonotype was obtained from a woman older than 75 with active or convalescent COVID-19. CDR3 DNA sequence: TGCGCCAGCAGCTTACAGCGGGAGTCAAATGAGCAGTTCTTC. Translated: CASSLQRESNEQFF. The entire variable domain, with the rest obtained from reference TRBV5-1 and TRBJ2-1, is as follows: KAGVTQTPRYLIKTRGQQVTLSCSPISGHRSVSWYQQTPGQGLQFLFEYFSETQRNKGNFPGRFSGRQFSNSRSEMNVSTLELGDSALYLCASSLQRESNEQFFGPGTRLTVL.